This TCR beta chain was captured by sequencing in a study of T cell changes during pregnancy in multiple sclerosis. Repertoires were generated with immunoSEQ multiplex PCR, while TCRdb's copy carries only in-frame clones and drops some. The sample yields tens of thousands of clones, more than 75% seen once. The CDR3 loop spans 16 amino acids. CDR1 MNHEY and CDR2 SMNVEV come from the germline V gene (reference sequence). Trimming removed 5 bases at V and 0 bases at J, with 16 bases between. Source: CD8+ T cells from peripheral blood mononuclear cells, taken after pregnancy. The chain uses TRBV27 and TRBJ1-2; no definite D call. The TCR comes from a female donor in good health, enrolled as a control in a pregnancy study. The CDR3 nucleotides are TGTGCCAGCAGTCGAGGCGCTTCAGCAGCTAACTATGGCTACACCTTC. Its translation is CASSRGASAANYGYTF.